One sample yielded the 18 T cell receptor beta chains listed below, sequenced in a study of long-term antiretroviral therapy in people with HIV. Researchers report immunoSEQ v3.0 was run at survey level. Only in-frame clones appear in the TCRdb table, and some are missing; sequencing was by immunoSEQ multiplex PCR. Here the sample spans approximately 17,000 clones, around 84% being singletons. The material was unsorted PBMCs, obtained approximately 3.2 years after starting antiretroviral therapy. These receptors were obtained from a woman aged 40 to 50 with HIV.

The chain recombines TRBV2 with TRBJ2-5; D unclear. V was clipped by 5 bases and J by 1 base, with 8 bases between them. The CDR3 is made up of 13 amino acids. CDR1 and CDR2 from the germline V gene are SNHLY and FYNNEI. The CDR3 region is CASSRTSQETQYF. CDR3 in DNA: TGTGCCAGCAGTAGGACGTCCCAAGAGACCCAGTACTTC.

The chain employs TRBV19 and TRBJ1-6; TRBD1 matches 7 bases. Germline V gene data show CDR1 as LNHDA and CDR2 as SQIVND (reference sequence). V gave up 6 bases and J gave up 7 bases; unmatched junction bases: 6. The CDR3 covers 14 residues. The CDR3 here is CASSLGQRNSPLHF. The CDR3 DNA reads TGTGCCAGTAGCTTGGGACAGCGAAATTCACCCCTCCACTTT.

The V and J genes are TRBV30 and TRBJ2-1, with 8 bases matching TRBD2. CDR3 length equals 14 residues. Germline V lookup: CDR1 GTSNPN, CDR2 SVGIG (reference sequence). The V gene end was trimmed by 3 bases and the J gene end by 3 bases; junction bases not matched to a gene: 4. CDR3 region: CAWSGGANYNEQFF. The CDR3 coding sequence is TGTGCCTGGAGCGGGGGGGCGAACTACAATGAGCAGTTCTTC.

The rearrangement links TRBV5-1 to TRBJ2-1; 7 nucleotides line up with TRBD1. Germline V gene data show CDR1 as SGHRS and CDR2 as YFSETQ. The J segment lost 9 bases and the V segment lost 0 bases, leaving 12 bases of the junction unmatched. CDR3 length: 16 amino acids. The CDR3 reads CASSLARQGSSSEQFF. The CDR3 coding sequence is TGCGCCAGCAGCTTGGCCAGACAGGGAAGTTCTAGTGAGCAGTTCTTC.

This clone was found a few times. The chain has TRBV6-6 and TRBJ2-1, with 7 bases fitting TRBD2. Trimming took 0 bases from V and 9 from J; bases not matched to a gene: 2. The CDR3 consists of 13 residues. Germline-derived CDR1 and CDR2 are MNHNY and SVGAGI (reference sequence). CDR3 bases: TGTGCCAGCAGTTACTCACTAGCGACTGAGCAGTTCTTC. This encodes CASSYSLATEQFF.

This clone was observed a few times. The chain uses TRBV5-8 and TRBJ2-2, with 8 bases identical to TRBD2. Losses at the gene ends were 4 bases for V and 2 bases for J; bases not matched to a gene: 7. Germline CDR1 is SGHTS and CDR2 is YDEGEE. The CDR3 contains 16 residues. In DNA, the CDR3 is TGTGCCAGCAGCCTGAAACGGGGGGGCAACACCGGGGAGCTGTTTTTT. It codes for CASSLKRGGNTGELFF.

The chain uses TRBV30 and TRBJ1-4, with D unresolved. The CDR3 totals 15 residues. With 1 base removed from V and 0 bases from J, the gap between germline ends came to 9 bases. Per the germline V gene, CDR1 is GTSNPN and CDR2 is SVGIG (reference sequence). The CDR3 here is CAWSGSSSTNEKLFF. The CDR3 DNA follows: TGTGCCTGGAGTGGAAGTTCGTCAACTAATGAAAAACTGTTTTTT.

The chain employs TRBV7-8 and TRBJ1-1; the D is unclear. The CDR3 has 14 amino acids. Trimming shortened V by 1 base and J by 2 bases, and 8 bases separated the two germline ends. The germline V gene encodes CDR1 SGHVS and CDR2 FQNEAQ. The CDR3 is CASSLVFGNTEAFF. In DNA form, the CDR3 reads TGTGCCAGCAGCTTAGTTTTTGGCAACACTGAAGCTTTCTTT.

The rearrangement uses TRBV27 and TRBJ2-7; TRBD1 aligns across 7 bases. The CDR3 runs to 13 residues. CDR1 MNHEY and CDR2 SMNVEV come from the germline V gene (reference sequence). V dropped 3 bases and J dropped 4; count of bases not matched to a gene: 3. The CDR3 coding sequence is TGTGCCAGCAGTTTGAGGGGGCGATACGAGCAGTACTTC. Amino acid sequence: CASSLRGRYEQYF.

CDR3 nucleotide sequence: TGTGCCAGCAGCTTAGTTGTAGCGGGGGTTGGCGATGAGCAGTTCTTC. Translation gives CASSLVVAGVGDEQFF. The chain combines TRBV13 with TRBJ2-1; 9 bases match TRBD2. V shed 1 base, J shed 8 bases, and the junction held 9 bases outside the gene matches. The CDR3 length is 16 residues. Germline CDR1 and CDR2: PRHDT and FYEKMQ (reference sequence).

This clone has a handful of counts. The CDR3 DNA follows: TGTGCCAGCAGCTTCGGTGGTGCAGGGGTGACTGAAGCTTTCTTT. Translating it yields CASSFGGAGVTEAFF. The chain is built from TRBV11-1 and TRBJ1-1, with a possible D match to TRBD1 (6 bases). From germline, CDR1 is SGHAT and CDR2 FQDESV (reference sequence). V lost 3 bases and J 5 bases, leaving 16 bases between the germline ends. CDR3 length: 15 residues.

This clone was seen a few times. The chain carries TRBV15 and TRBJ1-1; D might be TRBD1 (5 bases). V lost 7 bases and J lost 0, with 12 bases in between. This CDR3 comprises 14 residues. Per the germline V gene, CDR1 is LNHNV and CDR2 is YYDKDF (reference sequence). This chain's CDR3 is CATMEGYMNTEAFF. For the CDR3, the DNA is TGTGCCACCATGGAGGGGTACATGAACACTGAAGCTTTCTTT.

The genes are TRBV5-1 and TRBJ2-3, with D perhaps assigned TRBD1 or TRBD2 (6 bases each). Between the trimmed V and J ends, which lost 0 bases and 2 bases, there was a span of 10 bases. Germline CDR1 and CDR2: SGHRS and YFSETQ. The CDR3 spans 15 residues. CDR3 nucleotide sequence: TGCGCCAGCAGCTTGGCCGGGGGCGACACAGATACGCAGTATTTT. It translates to CASSLAGGDTDTQYF.

CDR3 loop: CASSQGGNSPLHF. The CDR3 DNA follows: TGCGCCAGCAGCCAGGGGGGTAATTCACCCCTCCACTTT. The genes are TRBV4-1 and TRBJ1-6, with D possibly being TRBD1 (5 bases). The V gene's germline CDR1 is MGHRA and CDR2 YSYEKL. The germline V and J ends were trimmed by 3 bases and 6 bases, with 6 bases remaining between them. The CDR3 runs 13 residues.

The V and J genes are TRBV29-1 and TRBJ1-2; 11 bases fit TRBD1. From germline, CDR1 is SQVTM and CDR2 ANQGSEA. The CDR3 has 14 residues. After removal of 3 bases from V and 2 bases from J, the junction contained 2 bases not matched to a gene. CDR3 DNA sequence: TGCAGCGTTGAGGGGACAGGGGGGAACTATGGCTACACCTTC. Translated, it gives CSVEGTGGNYGYTF.

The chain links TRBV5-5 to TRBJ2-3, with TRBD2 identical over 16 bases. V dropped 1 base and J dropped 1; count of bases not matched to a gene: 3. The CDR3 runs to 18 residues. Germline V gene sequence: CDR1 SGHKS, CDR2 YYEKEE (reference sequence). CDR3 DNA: TGTGCCAGCAGCTTGCCCGGGACTAGCGGGGGGGGCACAGATACGCAGTATTTT. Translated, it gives CASSLPGTSGGGTDTQYF.

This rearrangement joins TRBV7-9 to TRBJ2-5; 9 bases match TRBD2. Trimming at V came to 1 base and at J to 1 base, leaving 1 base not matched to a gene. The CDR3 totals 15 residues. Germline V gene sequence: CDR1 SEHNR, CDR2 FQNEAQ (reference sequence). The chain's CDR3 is CASSLGGGVQETQYF. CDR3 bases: TGTGCCAGCAGCTTAGGCGGGGGGGTCCAAGAGACCCAGTACTTC.

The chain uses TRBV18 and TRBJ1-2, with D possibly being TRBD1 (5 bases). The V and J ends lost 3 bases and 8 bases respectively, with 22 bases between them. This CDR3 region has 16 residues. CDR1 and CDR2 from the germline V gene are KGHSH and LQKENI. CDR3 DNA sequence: TGTGCCAGCTCACCTCCCCACAGGTCCCTGTTGAGCGGCTACACCTTC. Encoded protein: CASSPPHRSLLSGYTF.